What follows are 14 T cell receptor beta chains derived from one specimen sequenced in a study of Graves' ophthalmopathy and Graves' hyperthyroidism. Amplification of TCR beta CDR3 regions used RNA transcripts. The first round was an RT-PCR with HTBI primers, and the second round was a multiplex PCR. MiXCR was run by TCRdb on the multiplex PCR reads, yielding one entry per CDR3 protein. Among about 740,000 distinct CDR3 sequences listed, roughly two fifths were seen once. Sample: peripheral blood. The receptors were sampled from an adult man with Graves' ophthalmopathy.

This sequence joins TRBV7-2 and TRBJ2-5; the match to TRBD2 covers 13 bases. CDR1 SGHTA and CDR2 FQGNSA come from the germline V gene. The CDR3 runs to 17 residues. V shed 5 bases, J shed 6 bases, and the junction held 12 bases outside the gene matches. CDR3 region: CTSSQRTGLAGEKTQYF. In DNA, the CDR3 is TGTACCAGCAGCCAACGAACAGGACTAGCGGGAGAAAAGACCCAGTACTTC.

This clonotype was recorded at least ten times. The chain combines TRBV7-2 with TRBJ1-6, with a tentative D call TRBD1 (6 bases). V was cut by 5 bases and J by 4 bases, with 15 bases left in between. CDR1 and CDR2 (germline): SGHTA, FQGNSA. The CDR3 extends over 16 amino acids. The CDR3 protein is CASSRSTQGYNSPLHF. For the CDR3, the DNA is TGTGCCAGCAGCCGGTCGACACAGGGTTATAATTCACCCCTCCACTTT. Based on the CDR3 plus reference TRBV7-2 and TRBJ1-6, the full variable domain is GAGVSQSPSNKVTEKGKDVELRCDPISGHTALYWYRQSLGQGLEFLIYFQGNSAPDKSGLPSDRFSAERTGGSVSTLTIQRTQQEDSAVYLCASSRSTQGYNSPLHFGNGTRLTVT.

This sequence joins TRBV20-1 and TRBJ1-1; 12 bases match TRBD1. The V segment lost 3 bases and the J segment 5 bases; nucleotides outside the gene matches: 7. This CDR3 contains 15 residues. Germline-derived CDR1 and CDR2 are DFQATT and SNEGSKA (reference sequence). CDR3 loop: CSASGTGGSWTEAFF. Here the CDR3 DNA reads TGCAGTGCTAGTGGGACAGGGGGCTCATGGACTGAAGCTTTCTTT.

Comments on this clonotype: This may come from a read error, since a much larger clone is one base off. The chain combines TRBV7-9 with TRBJ2-5; the match to TRBD2 covers 10 bases. CDR3 length equals 14 residues. V lost 8 bases, J lost 4 bases, and 7 bases stayed unmatched. The germline V gene has CDR1 SEHNR and CDR2 FQNEAQ (reference sequence). As DNA, the CDR3 is TGTGCCAGCGGCCCGGTAGCGGGAGGAGAGACCCAGTACTTC. Translated, it gives CASGPVAGGETQYF.

The sample holds a few counts of this clonotype. The rearrangement links TRBV12-3 or TRBV12-4 to TRBJ2-2; 7 bases match TRBD2. V shed 11 bases, J shed 6 bases, and the junction held 3 bases outside the gene matches. This CDR3 spans 11 amino acids. CDR3 bases: TGTGCCGGGAGGGCCGCCGGGGAGCTGTTTTTT. Its translation: CAGRAAGELFF.

Worth noting for this clonotype: Since a much larger clone is just one base distant, this may be a read error. The DNA is left out, because the CDR3 cannot be placed on it with certainty; the CDR3 is given as TCRdb lists it. The J gene is TRBJ1-1, the V gene TRBV20-1; TRBD1 is the table's D call, not checked against the DNA. CDR1 and CDR2 from the germline V gene are DFQATT and SNEGSKA (reference sequence). 14 amino acids form the CDR3, both terminal residues included. CDR3 sequence: CSAYTVAAGAEASF.

As concerns this clonotype: This sequence may be a read error, since a much larger clone differs from it by one base. The chain has TRBV10-3 and TRBJ1-1; D possibly corresponds to TRBD1 (6 bases). The germline CDR1 and CDR2 sequences are ENHRY and SYGVKD. The CDR3 runs 13 residues. Trimming took 6 bases from V and 6 from J, leaving 14 bases between them. The CDR3 region has the DNA TGTGCCATCAGAGGGGGGACGGTCGCTGAAGCTTTCTTT. This encodes CAIRGGTVAEAFF.

A note on this clonotype: One end of the junction varies from germline; a read error may be responsible. The chain carries TRBV29-1 and TRBJ1-2, with no clear D. Germline V gene sequence: CDR1 SQVTM, CDR2 ANQGSEA. The CDR3 has 12 residues. The CDR3 sequence: CSVEVGPYGYTF. In nucleotides, the CDR3 is TGCAGCGTAGAAGTCGGCCCCTATGGCTACACCTTC.

As for this clonotype: One end of the junction is discordant with germline, which a read error may explain. The rearrangement links TRBV7-2 to TRBJ2-7; TRBD1 matches 8 bases. Germline CDR1 is SGHTA and CDR2 is FQGNSA. This CDR3 comprises 14 residues. CDR3: CASNLGGQVNEQYF. The DNA for the CDR3 is TGTGCCAGCAACTTAGGGGGACAGGTTAACGAGCAGTACTTC.

V usage is TRBV20-1 and J usage is TRBJ1-2, with no clear D. Germline CDR1 DFQATT, CDR2 SNEGSKA (reference sequence). The length of the CDR3 is 11 residues. Trimming took 5 bases from V and 8 from J, leaving 12 bases between them. The CDR3, as DNA: TGCAGTGCTCGTCCAGGCGAGGGCTACACCTTC. Translation gives CSARPGEGYTF.

The gene calls are TRBV29-1 and TRBJ1-1, with TRBD1 matching over 10 bases. CDR1 and CDR2 (germline): SQVTM, ANQGSEA. This CDR3 contains 14 residues. The V gene end was trimmed by 3 bases and the J gene end by 1 base; junction bases not matched to a gene: 2. The CDR3 sequence is CSVERQGANTEAFF. CDR3 DNA sequence: TGCAGCGTTGAGAGACAGGGGGCGAACACTGAAGCTTTCTTT. The full variable domain, rest sourced from reference TRBV29-1 and TRBJ1-1, is SAVISQKPSRDICQRGTSLTIQCQVDSQVTMMFWYRQQPGQSLTLIATANQGSEATYESGFVIDKFPISRPNLTFSTLTVSNMSPEDSSIYLCSVERQGANTEAFFGQGTRLTVV.

This clonotype has ten or more counts. Being one base from a much bigger clone, this may be a read error. V usage is TRBV24-1 and J usage is TRBJ1-4; no clear D. Germline V gives CDR1 KGHDR, CDR2 SFDVKD. V was pared by 4 bases and J by 10 bases, with 0 bases between. The CDR3 consists of 9 residues. CDR3 residues: CATSEKLFF. As DNA, the CDR3 is TGTGCCACCAGTGAAAAACTGTTTTTT.

This clonotype has a single count. CDR3 residues: CASSQVTGTGGQETQYF. The CDR3 nucleotides read TGTGCCAGCAGCCAGGTCACCGGGACAGGGGGCCAAGAGACCCAGTACTTC. V usage is TRBV14 and J usage is TRBJ2-5, with 11 nucleotides matching TRBD1. This CDR3 is built from 17 residues. Losses at the gene ends were 3 bases for V and 1 base for J; bases not matched to a gene: 7. Germline V CDR1 and CDR2: SGHDN, FVKESK.

There are a few counts of this clonotype. This chain joins TRBV2 and TRBJ2-7; D may be TRBD1 (6 bases). This CDR3 comprises 12 residues. V was clipped by 8 bases and J by 2 bases, with 10 bases between them. CDR1 is SNHLY and CDR2 is FYNNEI in the germline V gene. The CDR3 here is CASLDRPYEQYF. CDR3 DNA sequence: TGTGCCAGCCTGGACAGACCCTACGAGCAGTACTTC. Combining the CDR3 with reference TRBV2 and TRBJ2-7 gives the whole variable domain EPEVTQTPSHQVTQMGQEVILRCVPISNHLYFYWYRQILGQKVEFLVSFYNNEISEKSEIFDDQFSVERPDGSNFTLKIRSTKLEDSAMYFCASLDRPYEQYFGPGTRLTVT.